This is a list of T cell receptor beta chains from one sample in a study of T cell responses to AZD1222 COVID-19 vaccine. The repertoire was sequenced with immunoSEQ multiplex PCR; TCRdb's copy has only in-frame clones and lacks some. Of 110,000 or so clones listed, around 90% were seen once; the top ten hold roughly 4.2%. Here the sequenced sample was peripheral blood, taken 28 days after the second dose of the MenACWY control vaccine. These receptors all come from an adult who received the MenACWY meningococcal vaccine as a control. CDR3s include the opening cysteine and the closing phenylalanine or tryptophan. D genes are given only for firm matches. Some rows have no size entry. The others give once, few or many, or a class for an expanded clone.

j_call clone_size d_call v_call cdr3_nt cdr3_aa
TRBJ2-5 . . TRBV6-6 TGTGCCAGCAGTCAAGGGTTGGGCAGGGGCGAGGAGACCCAGTACTTC CASSQGLGRGEETQYF
TRBJ1-1 . . TRBV12-3/TRBV12-4 TGTGCCAGCAGTTTAGAACAGGAAGCTTTCTTT CASSLEQEAFF
TRBJ1-2 . . TRBV20-1 TGCAGTGCTAGTGGACAGCTAGGTAACTATGGCTACACCTTC CSASGQLGNYGYTF
TRBJ1-6 . TRBD1 TRBV5-5 TGTGCCAGCAGCTTGGGCGGGACAGGGGCTAGCTCCTATAATTCACCCCTCCACTTT CASSLGGTGASSYNSPLHF
TRBJ2-5 . TRBD1 TRBV2 TGTGCCAGCAGTGCTGGGCAGGGGGTGGAGACCCAGTACTTC CASSAGQGVETQYF
TRBJ2-3 . . TRBV7-2 TGTGCCAGCAGACAACCCGGGCTTAGCACAGATACGCAGTATTTT CASRQPGLSTDTQYF
TRBJ2-1 . . TRBV12-5 TGTGCTAGTGGACAAGGACTATATTATGAGCAGTTCTTC CASGQGLYYEQFF
TRBJ2-2 . . TRBV27 TGTGCCAGCAGTTGGGATCGAAGGGCAAGGTCGGGGGAGCTGTTTTTT CASSWDRRARSGELFF
TRBJ1-5 . . TRBV19 TGTGCCAGTAGCACCCACGGTGGGAAAAATCAGCCCCAGCATTTT CASSTHGGKNQPQHF
TRBJ2-1 . TRBD2 TRBV5-1 TGCGCCAGCAGCTTGACTCAGGGCGGGAGGAATGAGCAGTTCTTC CASSLTQGGRNEQFF
TRBJ1-2 once . TRBV28 TGTGCCAGCAGTTTCGCCGGCTATGGCTACACCTTC CASSFAGYGYTF
TRBJ1-1 . . TRBV6-5 TGTGCCAGCAGTTACGGGTTGGGGACTGAAGCTTTCTTT CASSYGLGTEAFF
TRBJ1-5 . . TRBV3-1/TRBV3-2 TGTGCCAGCAGCCAAGCCCCCAATCAGCCCCAGCATTTT CASSQAPNQPQHF
TRBJ2-1 . . TRBV2 TGTGCCAGCATGTCGGCAGGGAGTAATGAGCAGTTCTTC CASMSAGSNEQFF
TRBJ2-7 . TRBD2 TRBV28 TGTGCCAGCAGTGGCGGGAGTGCTTACTCCTACGAGCAGTACTTC CASSGGSAYSYEQYF
TRBJ2-3 . TRBD2 TRBV28 TGTGCCAGCAGTTTGACTAGCGGGTACAGCACAGATACGCAGTATTTT CASSLTSGYSTDTQYF
TRBJ2-1 . TRBD1 TRBV24-1 TGTGCCACCAGGGGGACCGGGACAGGGATCAATGAGCAGTTCTTC CATRGTGTGINEQFF
TRBJ2-1 . . TRBV6-2/TRBV6-3 TGTGCCAGCAGTTACGAGTCAGGGTGGCATGAGCAGTTCTTC CASSYESGWHEQFF
TRBJ1-1 . . TRBV11-2 TGTGCCAGCAGCTTAGATTCGGGCGGGAACACTGAAGCTTTCTTT CASSLDSGGNTEAFF
TRBJ1-4 . . TRBV21-1 TGTGCCAGCAGCAAAGACTCCGGGAAGTACGAAAAACTGTTTTTT CASSKDSGKYEKLFF
TRBJ2-5 . . TRBV18 TGTGCCAGCTCACCCGAAAACTCGGAGACCCAGTACTTC CASSPENSETQYF
TRBJ2-7 . . TRBV28 TGTGCCAGCAGTTTGGGCGGGAAAGCCTACGAGCAGTACTTC CASSLGGKAYEQYF
TRBJ2-5 . . TRBV7-2 TGTGCCAGCAGCCTCAGCCGGGGGAAAGAGACCCAGTACTTC CASSLSRGKETQYF
TRBJ2-3 . . TRBV5-1 TGCGCCAGCAGCTCGACAGATACGCAGTATTTT CASSSTDTQYF
TRBJ1-1 . TRBD1 TRBV28 TGTGCCAGCAGTTTATTTCAGGGGGAGAACACTGAAGCTTTCTTT CASSLFQGENTEAFF
TRBJ2-3 . . TRBV15 TGTGCCACCAGCAGAGATTGGGCAGATAGCACAGATACGCAGTATTTT CATSRDWADSTDTQYF
TRBJ1-4 . TRBD1 TRBV5-6 TGTGCCAGCAGCTTAGGGGGGACAGTACTCCCCACTAATGAAAAACTGTTTTTT CASSLGGTVLPTNEKLFF
TRBJ2-2 . . TRBV11-2 TGTGCCAGCAGCTTAGCCGGGACACTAGACACCGGGGAGCTGTTTTTT CASSLAGTLDTGELFF
TRBJ2-1 . . TRBV2 TGTGCCAGCAGTGAGGTTTTAGGGTACAATGAGCAGTTCTTC CASSEVLGYNEQFF
TRBJ2-7 . TRBD1 TRBV29-1 TGCAGCGTTGCCGGGACAGGGAACTACGAGCAGTACTTC CSVAGTGNYEQYF
TRBJ1-5 . . TRBV19 TGTGCCAGTAGCTGGGGCGATGGCAATCAGCCCCAGCATTTT CASSWGDGNQPQHF
TRBJ1-1 once . TRBV18 TGTGCCAGCTCACCAGGTCTTACGAACACTGAAGCTTTCTTT CASSPGLTNTEAFF
TRBJ2-1 . . TRBV19 TGTGCCAGTAGTACTCCTGGGGGGTCGGGAACCTACAATGAGCAGTTCTTC CASSTPGGSGTYNEQFF
TRBJ1-1 . . TRBV9 TGTGCCAGCAGCGTAGCCCCTGGGAGGACTGAAGCTTTCTTT CASSVAPGRTEAFF
TRBJ1-1 . TRBD1 TRBV29-1 TGCAGCGTTGAAGATCGGGAGGGGGCAACCTATATGAACACTGAAGCTTTCTTT CSVEDREGATYMNTEAFF
TRBJ2-6 . . TRBV7-3 TGTGCCAGCAGCTTGATGGGGTTGGGCGGAGGGGCCAACGTCCTGACTTTC CASSLMGLGGGANVLTF